The T cell receptor beta chain described here comes from a study of spatial heterogeneity in lung cancer (dated by TCRdb to between 2019 and 2020). The study in broad terms: Beta-chain transcripts were consistently detected in greater numbers than alpha-chain transcripts, which likely reflected higher beta-chain transcript abundance. In the raw uncorrected reads, each unique combination of TCR and UMI appeared more than ten times on average. In non-small cell lung cancer, the study quantitatively compared TCR alpha and beta repertoires across several tumor regions, matched nontumor lung, and blood. Nonsynonymous mutation counts, determined by whole-exome sequencing of tumor tissue, were related to features of the TCR repertoire. Both alpha and beta chains were TCR-sequenced in a few hundred tumor regions, some 64 matched nontumor lung samples and around 54 PBMC samples obtained at surgery. What the work shows at the level of the full study, not this receptor alone: Ubiquitous expanded tumor TCRs showed up in blood more often at tumor resection than at routine follow-up. Confirming at a functional level the hypothesis that regional TCRs recognize regional mutations was considered to require additional single-cell paired TCR alpha and beta sequencing.

About this clonotype: Its antigen remains undetermined. One base away there is no much larger clone; base qualities are not given.

Library preparation employed 5' RACE. Reads for this sample came from a NextSeq 500. In the TCR library protocol, a unique molecular identifier was attached to each TCR cDNA molecule so that PCR and sequencing errors could be corrected. The authors' pipeline ran thus. Decombinator tools were used for TCR identification, UMI-based error correction and CDR3 extraction. TCRs above a frequency of 2 per 1,000, corresponding to the top 1% of the tumor frequency distribution, were defined as expanded. Renyi diversity was computed with the R vegan package after each repertoire had been subsampled 100 times to 5,000 TCRs. CDR3 similarity networks were built from amino acid triplet string-kernel similarity, connecting CDR3s with pairwise similarity above 0.82. TCRdb trimmed public reads at Q25 via fastp, called clones via MiXCR and kept in-frame beta chains. Each CDR3 protein appears once, grouped with its most common genes and DNA. TCRdb, rather than the study authors, made the V and J calls. The sample contains approximately 90,000 distinct CDR3 sequences, around 9% of them found a single time. The ten most abundant clones make up 6.9% of the sample.

The time point label of this sample denotes: sample taken at primary tumor resection. TCR sequencing used whole RNA extracted from tumor and nontumor lung tissue, or from cryopreserved PBMC samples, without cell sorting. Donors were around 71 patients with early-stage, untreated non-small cell lung cancer from the lung TRACERx cohort. Only patients with enough RNA available from two or more tumor regions were chosen for TCR sequencing. The clonotype was recovered from a male donor with early-stage non-small cell lung cancer. The sample in question was PBMCs, obtained at surgery.

The bases are TGTGCCAGCTCCCCAGAGGACCGGGGCTCAGATACGCAGTATTTT. This sequence encodes CASSPEDRGSDTQYF. The chain employs TRBV7-2 and TRBJ2-3, with the D gene tentatively TRBD1 or TRBD2, based on 5 matching bases in each. Via the germline V gene, CDR1 is SGHTA and CDR2 FQGNSA. The CDR3 contains 15 residues, cysteine and phenylalanine counted. Solely the CDR3 DNA is kept, with 45 bases framed from the first base. At the junction V is shortened by 8 bases and J by 4 bases, with 19 bases in between. With all but the CDR3 taken from the reference TRBV7-2 and TRBJ2-3 genes, the full variable domain is: GAGVSQSPSNKVTEKGKDVELRCDPISGHTALYWYRQSLGQGLEFLIYFQGNSAPDKSGLPSDRFSAERTGGSVSTLTIQRTQQEDSAVYLCASSPEDRGSDTQYFGPGTRLTVL.